These T cell receptor beta chains were read from a single sample in a study of T cell repertoires in cytomegalovirus infection. TCRdb ran MiXCR on the reads and lists one entry per CDR3 protein. The profile covers 560,000 or so distinct CDR3 sequences, with 15% to 20% appearing a single time and about 24% taken by the ten largest. Sequences were obtained from CD8+ T cells from PBMCs. The receptors shown here come from a human donor in good health (CMV status not recorded). Some clones in this sample may be carry-over from other donors' samples. The CDR3 runs from the conserved cysteine through the conserved F or W. The D gene is left open where the match is weak. Clone size, where shown, is once, few, many, or a class for clones that have expanded.

-	TRBJ2-5	many	TRBV27	CASSSPGQGVKEGIQETQYF	TGTGCCAGCAGCTCCCCCGGGCAGGGCGTAAAGGAGGGGATTCAAGAGACCCAGTACTTC
-	TRBJ1-1	once	TRBV13	CASSLGPEEAFF	TGTGCCAGCAGCTTAGGCCCTGAGGAAGCTTTCTTT
TRBD2	TRBJ2-1	many	TRBV7-9	CASRGPGLAGGMAHNEQFF	TGTGCCAGCAGGGGGCCGGGACTAGCGGGAGGAATGGCACACAATGAGCAGTTCTTC
-	TRBJ2-2	many	TRBV19	CASQRTTGPGELFF	TGTGCCAGTCAAAGGACAACAGGTCCCGGGGAGCTGTTTTTT
-	TRBJ1-2	few	TRBV6-5	CASSYSYRVDGYTF	TGTGCCAGCAGTTACTCGTACAGGGTAGATGGCTACACCTTC
TRBD1	TRBJ2-7	few	TRBV10-3	CAISESGRGIEYF	TGTGCCATCAGTGAGTCAGGCAGGGGGATAGAGTACTTC
-	TRBJ1-5	-	TRBV5-6	CASSSYEQPQHF	TGTGCCAGCAGTTCGTATGAACAGCCCCAGCATTTT
TRBD2	TRBJ2-3	many	TRBV10-3	CAISDPGLAGEADTQYF	TGTGCCATCAGCGACCCCGGACTAGCGGGAGAAGCAGATACGCAGTATTTT
-	TRBJ2-7	-	TRBV6-6	CASRYYEQYF	TGTGCCAGCAGGTACTACGAGCAGTACTTC
-	TRBJ1-3	many	TRBV28	CASSLCAGSGNTIYF	TGTGCCAGCAGTTTATGCGCAGGCTCTGGAAACACCATATATTTT
-	TRBJ1-3	-	TRBV12-3/TRBV12-4	CASSLWEGGSGNTIYF	TGTGCCAGCAGTTTATGGGAAGGGGGCTCTGGAAACACCATATATTTT
TRBD1	TRBJ2-1	many	TRBV7-6	CASTLGQASSYNEQFF	TGTGCCAGCACCCTAGGACAGGCCAGCTCCTACAATGAGCAGTTCTTC
TRBD2	TRBJ2-3	-	TRBV27	CASSFGLAHDTQYF	TGTGCCAGCAGTTTCGGACTAGCACACGATACGCAGTATTTT
TRBD2	TRBJ2-7	many	TRBV7-9	CASSLLAGEQYF	TGTGCCAGCAGTCTACTAGCGGGCGAGCAGTACTTC
-	TRBJ1-3	once	TRBV28	CASSSSNGSGNTIYF	TGTGCCAGCAGTTCCTCAAACGGGTCCGGAAACACCATATATTTT
-	TRBJ2-5	many	TRBV7-8	CASSSRLERSTQYF	TGTGCCAGCAGTTCTAGACTAGAGCGCTCGACCCAGTACTTC
-	TRBJ1-1	few	TRBV9	CASSAALGAGTEAFF	TGTGCCAGCAGCGCTGCGCTGGGTGCGGGTACTGAAGCTTTCTTT
TRBD1	TRBJ2-7	many	TRBV6-5	CASSYPFGQGVSYEQYF	TGTGCCAGCAGTTACCCATTCGGACAGGGGGTTTCCTACGAGCAGTACTTC
-	TRBJ1-4	few	TRBV14	CASSRRGGNEKLFF	TGTGCCAGCAGCCGACGGGGAGGGAATGAAAAACTGTTTTTT
-	TRBJ2-7	-	TRBV19	CASSDGNSYEQYF	TGTGCCAGTAGCGACGGAAACTCCTACGAGCAGTACTTC
-	TRBJ1-2	many	TRBV5-4	CASSPEAGSDGYTF	TGTGCCAGCAGTCCGGAGGCAGGGTCCGATGGCTACACCTTC
-	TRBJ2-5	many	TRBV28	CASRDRPGRQKSKETQYF	TGTGCCAGCAGGGATAGACCGGGACGTCAAAAGAGTAAAGAGACCCAGTACTTC
TRBD2	TRBJ2-1	many	TRBV11-3	CASSPRLAGRNEQFF	TGTGCCAGCAGCCCGCGGCTAGCGGGAAGGAATGAGCAGTTCTTC
TRBD2	TRBJ2-1	few	TRBV6-2/TRBV6-3	CASSYGTGEGNYNEQFF	TGTGCCAGCAGTTACGGGACGGGGGAGGGCAACTACAATGAGCAGTTCTTC
-	TRBJ1-2	many	TRBV5-1	CASSFLAEGYTF	TGCGCCAGCAGCTTCCTGGCGGAGGGCTACACCTTC
-	TRBJ1-2	many	TRBV7-6	CASSQLQGGNGYTF	TGTGCCAGCAGCCAATTACAGGGCGGGAATGGCTACACCTTC
TRBD1	TRBJ1-6	-	TRBV5-3	CARSPDRGSPLHF	TGTGCCAGAAGCCCGGACAGGGGGTCACCCCTCCACTTT
-	TRBJ1-1	many	TRBV7-2	CASSWAVLGTEAFF	TGTGCCAGCAGCTGGGCGGTCTTAGGCACTGAAGCTTTCTTT
-	TRBJ1-5	few	TRBV6-6	CASSYTGSNQPQHF	TGTGCCAGCAGTTACACAGGGAGCAATCAGCCCCAGCATTTT
TRBD1	TRBJ1-5	few	TRBV7-9	CASSSGQGNNQPQHF	TGTGCCAGCAGCTCTGGACAGGGGAACAATCAGCCCCAGCATTTT
-	TRBJ1-1	many	TRBV5-6	CATQLGGAEAFF	TGTGCCACCCAGCTTGGGGGGGCTGAAGCTTTCTTT
-	TRBJ1-5	-	TRBV19	CASSWESNQPQHF	TGTGCCAGTAGTTGGGAGTCAAATCAGCCCCAGCATTTT
-	TRBJ2-7	-	TRBV15	CATSSGLEQYF	TGTGCCACCAGCAGCGGGCTCGAGCAGTACTTC
TRBD1	TRBJ1-4	many	TRBV28	CASSIYRGPNEKLFF	TGTGCCAGCAGTATCTACAGGGGTCCTAATGAAAAACTGTTTTTT
-	TRBJ2-1	-	TRBV4-1	CASSQAPSYEQFF	TGCGCCAGCAGCCAAGCCCCTAGTTATGAGCAGTTCTTC
TRBD1	TRBJ1-3	few	TRBV29-1	CSVQGASGNTIYF	TGCAGCGTACAGGGGGCCTCTGGAAACACCATATATTTT
-	TRBJ2-5	-	TRBV7-6	CASRMPWETQYF	TGTGCCAGCAGGATGCCCTGGGAGACCCAGTACTTC
-	TRBJ1-2	-	TRBV6-6	CASSPKGGGGYTF	TGTGCCAGCAGTCCAAAAGGTGGGGGTGGCTACACCTTC
-	TRBJ1-1	many	TRBV7-9	CASSLVLRDTEAFF	TGTGCCAGCAGCTTAGTTCTGAGGGACACTGAAGCTTTCTTT
TRBD2	TRBJ2-7	-	TRBV27	CASSLTAGGLYEQYF	TGTGCCAGCAGTTTAACAGCGGGAGGGCTCTACGAGCAGTACTTC
-	TRBJ2-7	many	TRBV7-9	CASSLDDSGLSYEQYF	TGTGCCAGCAGCTTAGATGATAGCGGCCTTTCCTACGAGCAGTACTTC
-	TRBJ2-7	-	TRBV5-5	CASSSRDTLYEQYF	TGTGCCAGCAGCTCGCGGGACACTCTCTACGAGCAGTACTTC
-	TRBJ2-7	many	TRBV10-3	CATFGTENYEQYF	TGTGCCACCTTCGGGACTGAAAACTACGAGCAGTACTTC